Below, 23 T cell receptor beta chains from the same sample are listed, as sequenced in a study of CXCR3-negative and CXCR3-positive naive CD8 T cells. Notes on the study in general: CXCR3-positive naive cells had more hydrophobic TRB CDR3s than CXCR3-negative naive cells.

These TCRs' antigens remain unknown. UMI-labeled 5' RACE yielded the TRB cDNA libraries. From its re-call of the 5' RACE reads, TCRdb lists each CDR3 protein once, without DNA. This sample's table reports about 86,000 distinct CDR3 sequences. The specimen sequenced was naive CXCR3+ CD8+ T cells from blood. Sample subset: CD45RO-CCR7+CD27+CD95- naive CD8+ T cells expressing CXCR3 (TNR3+). These receptors all come from a human donor in good health. Some clones in this sample may be carry-over from other donors' samples.

The rearrangement joins TRBV3-1 to TRBJ2-2. From germline, CDR1 is LGHDT and CDR2 YNNKEL (reference sequence). The CDR3 loop spans 14 amino acids. CDR3 sequence: CASSQPMRSGELFF.

The V and J genes are TRBV28 and TRBJ2-7; TCRdb calls TRBD1, which cannot be checked without DNA. Germline V CDR1 and CDR2: MDHEN, SYDVKM. This CDR3 comprises 15 residues. CDR3: CASSFPGTFSYEQYF.

This sequence joins TRBV28 and TRBJ2-3; TCRdb names TRBD2, which stays unverified in the absence of DNA. The CDR3 contains 15 residues. Germline CDR1 and CDR2: MDHEN and SYDVKM. This CDR3 is CASSWTSGSTDTQYF. Looking up the rest from reference TRBV28 and TRBJ2-3 gives the full variable domain: DVKVTQSSRYLVKRTGEKVFLECVQDMDHENMFWYRQDPGLGLRLIYFSYDVKMKEKGDIPEGYSVSREKKERFSLILESASTNQTSMYLCASSWTSGSTDTQYFGPGTRLTVL.

V is TRBV27 and J is TRBJ2-7; TCRdb gives TRBD1 as the D gene, but with no DNA this cannot be confirmed. The germline CDR1 and CDR2 sequences are MNHEY and SMNVEV (reference sequence). This CDR3 comprises 13 residues. CDR3 in amino acids: CASSFLGADEQYF.

The chain has TRBV5-6 and TRBJ2-5; checking the TCRdb D call of TRBD2 is not possible without DNA. Germline CDR1 and CDR2: SGHDT and YYEEEE. This CDR3 spans 15 amino acids. The CDR3 is CASLRLAVYQETQYF.

The chain couples TRBV20-1 to TRBJ1-1; TCRdb picks TRBD1, but there is no DNA to check that call. This CDR3 is 13 amino acids long. CDR1 and CDR2 (germline): DFQATT, SNEGSKA (reference sequence). This CDR3 is CSAQDGGPTEAFF.

This chain links TRBV27 with TRBJ1-5. Germline-derived CDR1 and CDR2 are MNHEY and SMNVEV (reference sequence). The CDR3 spans 13 residues. CDR3: CASSSREGQPQHF.

The CDR3 is CSVAGSYGYTF. The chain uses TRBV29-1 and TRBJ1-2. The CDR3 extends over 11 amino acids. CDR1 SQVTM and CDR2 ANQGSEA come from the germline V gene.

This chain joins TRBV19 and TRBJ2-5; TCRdb outputs TRBD1, but without DNA this stays unchecked. There are 16 residues in the CDR3. CDR1 LNHDA and CDR2 SQIVND come from the germline V gene (reference sequence). CDR3 in amino acids: CASTGTGEVGQETQYF.

The CDR3 loop is CASSLGDANTEAFF. The chain joins TRBV7-8 to TRBJ1-1. CDR1 SGHVS and CDR2 FQNEAQ come from the germline V gene. The CDR3 covers 14 residues.

The rearrangement uses TRBV7-8 and TRBJ1-5; TCRdb's assignment of TRBD1 cannot be checked, as there is no DNA. Germline CDR1 reads SGHVS; CDR2 reads FQNEAQ. The CDR3 has 15 residues. This CDR3 reads CASSFADSSNQPQHF.

The rearrangement uses TRBV7-2 and TRBJ2-7; with no DNA, the TCRdb D assignment of TRBD2 cannot be verified. Per the germline V gene, CDR1 is SGHTA and CDR2 is FQGNSA. The CDR3 is 15 residues long. This CDR3 is CASSLASGGTYEQYF.

This rearrangement joins TRBV15 to TRBJ1-1. CDR1 and CDR2 from the germline V gene are LNHNV and YYDKDF (reference sequence). The CDR3 contains 14 residues. The CDR3 is CATSRDTENTEAFF.

This chain connects TRBV28 to TRBJ1-1. In germline, CDR1 is MDHEN, CDR2 SYDVKM. The CDR3 runs to 13 residues. The CDR3 region is CASRSGLNTEAFF. Variable domain in full (rest from reference TRBV28 and TRBJ1-1): DVKVTQSSRYLVKRTGEKVFLECVQDMDHENMFWYRQDPGLGLRLIYFSYDVKMKEKGDIPEGYSVSREKKERFSLILESASTNQTSMYLCASRSGLNTEAFFGQGTRLTVV.

The genes are TRBV4-1 and TRBJ1-1. Germline-derived CDR1 and CDR2 are MGHRA and YSYEKL. This CDR3 contains 13 residues. The CDR3 is CASSPYLNTEAFF.

The gene calls are TRBV7-3 and TRBJ2-1. This CDR3 has 13 residues. Germline values: CDR1 SGHTA, CDR2 FQGTGA. CDR3 in amino acids: CASSLTPLNEQFF.

The chain recombines TRBV5-1 with TRBJ1-6; with no DNA, the TCRdb D assignment of TRBD1 cannot be verified. The CDR3 consists of 15 residues. The V gene's germline CDR1 is SGHRS and CDR2 YFSETQ. This CDR3 reads CASSSDAGYNSPLHF.

V gene TRBV13 combines with J gene TRBJ2-7. This CDR3 region has 12 residues. From germline, CDR1 is PRHDT and CDR2 FYEKMQ (reference sequence). Here the CDR3 reads CASSFRAYEQYF. Based on the CDR3 plus reference TRBV13 and TRBJ2-7, the full variable domain is AAGVIQSPRHLIKEKRETATLKCYPIPRHDTVYWYQQGPGQDPQFLISFYEKMQSDKGSIPDRFSAQQFSDYHSELNMSSLELGDSALYFCASSFRAYEQYFGPGTRLTVT.

The V gene is TRBV29-1, the J gene TRBJ2-5; TCRdb selects TRBD1, and the lack of DNA leaves this call unchecked. The germline CDR1 and CDR2 sequences are SQVTM and ANQGSEA. The CDR3 runs to 11 residues. This chain's CDR3 is CSVGGQETQYF.

The gene calls are TRBV4-3 and TRBJ2-4; TCRdb picks TRBD2, but there is no DNA to check that call. CDR1 and CDR2 (germline): LGHNA, YSLEER. The CDR3 loop spans 15 amino acids. Here the CDR3 reads CASSQLAGEGNIQYF.

V and J are TRBV12-3 or TRBV12-4 and TRBJ2-5; with no DNA, the TCRdb D assignment of TRBD1 cannot be verified. CDR3 length: 14 residues. This CDR3 reads CASSWGSHQETQYF.

The V call is TRBV4-1, the J call TRBJ1-2; TCRdb gives TRBD1 as the D gene, but with no DNA this cannot be confirmed. Germline values: CDR1 MGHRA, CDR2 YSYEKL. The CDR3 loop spans 14 amino acids. The CDR3 here is CASSQVRGIYGYTF.

The rearrangement joins TRBV23-1 to TRBJ1-5. TRBV23-1 belongs to the ORF category, with a function that is uncertain. The length of the CDR3 is 14 residues. The CDR3 loop reads CASSQSRLFQPQHF.